The entry that follows covers one T cell receptor (beta chain) sequence. The antigen remains undetermined. A multiplex PCR was run with 60 Vbeta primers and 13 Jbeta primers. Method: immunoSEQ multiplex PCR; TCRdb's copy keeps in-frame clones and lacks some. The data show some 110,000 clones, 50% to 75% seen once. CDR3 size: 11 residues. Germline loops: CDR1 DFQATT, CDR2 SNEGSKA (reference sequence). The germline V and J ends were trimmed by 6 bases and 7 bases, with 12 bases remaining between them. The data are from a study of cytomegalovirus exposure and HLA in healthy donors. Study-wide results and limits: Immune exposure data for these donors was limited to CMV serostatus.

The TCR originated in a woman aged 35 to 49 in good health and CMV-seropositive. The specimen was PBMCs. This chain connects TRBV20-1 to TRBJ1-1; unclear D gene. The CDR3 protein is CSASGPGEAFF. The CDR3 DNA follows: TGCAGTGCCTCTGGGCCAGGTGAAGCTTTCTTT.